Sequencing of this T cell receptor (beta chain) was carried out in a study of T cells in Graves' hyperthyroidism and ophthalmopathy. Broader study findings: The model predicted ophthalmopathy a median roughly six months before onset.

Regarding this clonotype: The antigen remains undetermined.

Researchers amplified the TCR beta CDR3 regions from RNA transcripts. Primed by the HTBI set, a first-round RT-PCR was run on the TCR CDR3. Via MiXCR, TCRdb re-called the multiplex PCR reads, giving one row per CDR3 protein. The sample has 490,000 or so distinct CDR3 sequences; approximately 49% are singletons. Sequencing was performed on peripheral blood or thyroid tissue (not recorded which). The origin of this receptor is an adult woman with Graves' disease, either hyperthyroidism or ophthalmopathy (not recorded which).

The CDR3 DNA sequence: TGTGCCAGCAGCGCAAAGACAGGGATCAATCAGCCCCAGCATTTT. Encoded protein: CASSAKTGINQPQHF. The gene calls are TRBV7-9 and TRBJ1-5, with 7 bases identical to TRBD1. The CDR3 has 15 residues. Germline values: CDR1 SEHNR, CDR2 FQNEAQ (reference sequence). The V segment lost 5 bases and the J segment 3 bases; nucleotides outside the gene matches: 7.